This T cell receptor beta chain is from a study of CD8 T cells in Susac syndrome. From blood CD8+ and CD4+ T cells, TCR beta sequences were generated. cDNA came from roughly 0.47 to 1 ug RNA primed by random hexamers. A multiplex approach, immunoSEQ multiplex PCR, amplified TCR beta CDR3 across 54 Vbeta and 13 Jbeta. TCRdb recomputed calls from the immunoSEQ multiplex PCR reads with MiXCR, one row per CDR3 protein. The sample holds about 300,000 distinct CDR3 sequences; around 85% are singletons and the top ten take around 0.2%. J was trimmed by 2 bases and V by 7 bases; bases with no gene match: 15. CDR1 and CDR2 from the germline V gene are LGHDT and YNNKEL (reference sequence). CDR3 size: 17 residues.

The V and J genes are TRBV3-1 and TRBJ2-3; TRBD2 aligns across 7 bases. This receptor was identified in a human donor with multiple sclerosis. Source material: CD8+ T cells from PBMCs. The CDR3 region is CASTPERAGPITDTQYF. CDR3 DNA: TGTGCCAGCACCCCCGAGAGAGCGGGGCCGATCACAGATACGCAGTATTTT.